The T cell receptor beta chain under discussion was sequenced for a study of shared clonotypes between healthy human individuals. Germline CDR1 MNHEY, CDR2 SVGAGI. The V segment lost 8 bases and the J segment 1 base; nucleotides outside the gene matches: 5. CDR3 length: 14 residues. TCRdb's copy holds only in-frame clones and misses some; the assay was immunoSEQ multiplex PCR. The data hold 1 million to 1.2 million clones, with 60% to 85% observed a single time. Whole-study findings and limits: At large depth, rarefaction still showed sorted-subset sequencing to be incomplete.

With regard to this clone: What it binds is unknown.

The sample consisted of memory CD4+ T cells from PBMCs. As to subset: CD45RA-negative fraction. The sequence was obtained from a young man in good health. Some clones in this sample may be carry-over from other donors' samples. The V call is TRBV6-5, the J call TRBJ2-3, with TRBD2 identical over 8 bases. The CDR3 here is CASSGGVGTDTQYF. The CDR3 DNA reads as TGTGCCAGCTCGGGGGGGGTGGGCACAGATACGCAGTATTTT.